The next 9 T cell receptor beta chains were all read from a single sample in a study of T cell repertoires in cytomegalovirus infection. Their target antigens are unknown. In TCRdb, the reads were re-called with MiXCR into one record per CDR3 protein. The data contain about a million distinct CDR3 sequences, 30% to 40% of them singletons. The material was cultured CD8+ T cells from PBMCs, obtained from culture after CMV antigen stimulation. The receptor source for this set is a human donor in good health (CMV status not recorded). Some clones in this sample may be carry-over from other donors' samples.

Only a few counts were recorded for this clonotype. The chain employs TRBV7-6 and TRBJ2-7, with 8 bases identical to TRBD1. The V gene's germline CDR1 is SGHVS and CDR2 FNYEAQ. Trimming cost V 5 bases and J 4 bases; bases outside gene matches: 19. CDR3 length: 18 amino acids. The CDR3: CASSVGPSGTGASYEQYV. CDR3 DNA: TGTGCCAGCAGCGTTGGCCCTTCAGGGACAGGAGCTTCTTACGAGCAGTACGTC.

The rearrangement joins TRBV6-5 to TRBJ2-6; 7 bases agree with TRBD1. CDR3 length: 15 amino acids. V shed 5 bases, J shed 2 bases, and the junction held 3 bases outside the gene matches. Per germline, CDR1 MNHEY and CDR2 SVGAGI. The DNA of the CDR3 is TGTGCCAGCAGTACAACAGGGGCTGGGGCCAACGTCCTGACTTTC. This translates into CASSTTGAGANVLTF.

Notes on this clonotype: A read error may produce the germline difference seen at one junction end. The CDR3 bases are TGTGCCAGCAGCCTATCCCCGGGACTCTTAGGCCCTGGGGCCAACGTCCTGACTTTC. Residues: CASSLSPGLLGPGANVLTF. V usage is TRBV4-1 and J usage is TRBJ2-6, with a possible D match to TRBD2 (6 bases). This CDR3 comprises 19 residues. The germline V gene has CDR1 MGHRA and CDR2 YSYEKL.

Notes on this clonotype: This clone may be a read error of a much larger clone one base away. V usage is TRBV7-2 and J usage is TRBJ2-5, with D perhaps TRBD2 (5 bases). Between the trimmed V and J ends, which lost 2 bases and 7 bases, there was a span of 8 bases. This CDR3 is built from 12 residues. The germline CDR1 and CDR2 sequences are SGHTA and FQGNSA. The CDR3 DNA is TGTACCAGCAGCTTAAGCAGCGGGACCCAGTACTTC. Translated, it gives CTSSLSSGTQYF.

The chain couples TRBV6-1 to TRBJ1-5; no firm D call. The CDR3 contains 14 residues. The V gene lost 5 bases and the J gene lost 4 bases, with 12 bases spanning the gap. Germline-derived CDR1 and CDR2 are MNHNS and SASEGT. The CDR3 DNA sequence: TGTGCCAGCAGTTACATGCGAGGGAATCAGCCCCAGCATTTT. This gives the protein CASSYMRGNQPQHF.

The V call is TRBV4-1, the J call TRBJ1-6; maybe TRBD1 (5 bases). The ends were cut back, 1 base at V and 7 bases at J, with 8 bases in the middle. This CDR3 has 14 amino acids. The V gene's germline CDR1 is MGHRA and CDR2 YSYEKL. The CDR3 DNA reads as TGCGCCAGCAGCCAAGTGCGGGGGAATTCACCCCTCCACTTT. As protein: CASSQVRGNSPLHF.

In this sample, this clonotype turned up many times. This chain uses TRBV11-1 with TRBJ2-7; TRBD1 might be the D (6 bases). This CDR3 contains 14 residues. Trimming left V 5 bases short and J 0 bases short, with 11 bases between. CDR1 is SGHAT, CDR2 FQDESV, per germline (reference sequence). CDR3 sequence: CASSQDRSSYEQYV. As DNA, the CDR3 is TGTGCCAGCAGCCAAGACAGGTCCTCCTACGAGCAGTACGTC.

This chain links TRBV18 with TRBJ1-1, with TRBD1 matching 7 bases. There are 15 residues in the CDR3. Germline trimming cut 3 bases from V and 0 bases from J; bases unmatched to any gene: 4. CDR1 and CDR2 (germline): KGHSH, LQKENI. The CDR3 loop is CASSPVTGMNTEAFF. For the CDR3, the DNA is TGTGCCAGCTCACCCGTGACAGGGATGAACACTGAAGCTTTCTTT.

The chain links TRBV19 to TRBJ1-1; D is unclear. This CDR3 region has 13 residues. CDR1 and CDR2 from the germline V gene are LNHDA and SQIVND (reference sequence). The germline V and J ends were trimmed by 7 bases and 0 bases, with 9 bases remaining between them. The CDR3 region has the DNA TGTGCCAGTACCGTGGGTGTGAACACTGAAGCTTTCTTT. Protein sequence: CASTVGVNTEAFF.